Shown below are 17 T cell receptor beta chains from a single sample sequenced in a study of identical twins. Via MiXCR, TCRdb re-called the 5' RACE reads, giving one row per CDR3 protein. The top ten hold approximately 14% of the sample, which has more than 600,000 distinct CDR3 sequences, 18% seen once. The same data also contributed to another study, on T cells expressing NK-cell markers.

Sequencing used PBMCs. The source of these receptors is a woman aged 18-29 years in good health.

The J gene is TRBJ1-1, the V gene TRBV29-1; D not resolved. Germline V gene sequence: CDR1 SQVTM, CDR2 ANQGSEA. The CDR3 runs 11 residues. Trimming stripped 3 bases from V and 5 bases from J, with 7 bases between. The CDR3 DNA is TGCAGCGTTGATGGTGGTACTGAAGCTTTCTTT. Translated: CSVDGGTEAFF.

This clonotype was picked up a small number of times. The V call is TRBV11-2, the J call TRBJ2-1; D not resolved. Germline-derived CDR1 and CDR2 are SGHAT and FQNNGV. This CDR3 region has 11 residues. Trimming removed 8 bases at V and 8 bases at J, with 10 bases between. The CDR3 loop is CASGNRDEQFF. The CDR3 DNA is TGTGCCAGCGGGAACAGAGATGAGCAGTTCTTC.

This clonotype was detected only a few times. The rearrangement links TRBV3-1 to TRBJ1-2; tentative D call: TRBD1 (5 bases). This CDR3 is 14 amino acids long. Germline CDR1 reads LGHDT; CDR2 reads YNNKEL (reference sequence). V dropped 4 bases and J dropped 4 bases, with 13 bases sitting between them. The CDR3 is CASSPLRGSYGYTF. The CDR3 DNA reads TGTGCCAGCAGCCCCCTGCGGGGCTCCTATGGCTACACCTTC. The whole variable domain, filled in from reference TRBV3-1 and TRBJ1-2, reads DTAVSQTPKYLVTQMGNDKSIKCEQNLGHDTMYWYKQDSKKFLKIMFSYNNKELIINETVPNRFSPKSPDKAHLNLHINSLELGDSAVYFCASSPLRGSYGYTFGSGTRLTVV.

The CDR3 loop reads CSVGDRGSGYGYTF. CDR3 nucleotides: TGCAGCGTTGGCGACAGGGGGTCGGGCTATGGCTACACCTTC. V is TRBV29-1 and J is TRBJ1-2; 9 bases fit TRBD1. Germline V CDR1 and CDR2: SQVTM, ANQGSEA. The V gene end was trimmed by 4 bases and the J gene end by 4 bases; junction bases not matched to a gene: 7. CDR3 length: 14 amino acids.

This clonotype has a count of ten or more. The chain couples TRBV6-6 to TRBJ2-7; D gene unclear. Trimming took 7 bases from V and 1 from J, leaving 11 bases between them. Per germline, CDR1 MNHNY and CDR2 SVGAGI (reference sequence). The CDR3 runs to 13 residues. The CDR3 loop is CASNPDWSYEQYF. The CDR3 DNA follows: TGTGCCAGCAACCCCGACTGGTCCTACGAGCAGTACTTC.

This clonotype was counted between two and nine times. The chain uses TRBV7-3 and TRBJ2-1; 9 nucleotides line up with TRBD2. The CDR3 loop spans 16 amino acids. CDR1 SGHTA and CDR2 FQGTGA come from the germline V gene. V lost 7 bases, J lost 6 bases, and 13 bases stayed unmatched. CDR3 in amino acids: CASTREAGGAFNEQFF. The CDR3, as DNA: TGTGCCAGCACCCGAGAGGCGGGGGGGGCCTTCAATGAGCAGTTCTTC.

The chain joins TRBV29-1 to TRBJ2-1, with D possibly matching TRBD1 (5 bases). Trimming removed 3 bases at V and 5 bases at J, with 14 bases between. Germline V CDR1 and CDR2: SQVTM, ANQGSEA. CDR3 length: 14 residues. The CDR3 DNA is TGCAGCGTTGACCACAAGGGGTTGGACAATGAGCAGTTCTTC. Translation gives CSVDHKGLDNEQFF.

V usage is TRBV7-8 and J usage is TRBJ2-5; the match to TRBD2 covers 13 bases. Unmatched junction bases numbered 9, after V lost 5 bases and J lost 6 bases. This CDR3 spans 16 amino acids. Germline CDR1 is SGHVS and CDR2 is FQNEAQ. CDR3 sequence: CASSPTSGGAVKTQYF. CDR3 coding DNA: TGTGCCAGCAGCCCCACTAGCGGGGGGGCCGTAAAGACCCAGTACTTC. The full variable domain, completed using reference TRBV7-8 and TRBJ2-5, is GAGVSQSPRYKVAKRGQDVALRCDPISGHVSLFWYQQALGQGPEFLTYFQNEAQLDKSGLPSDRFFAERPEGSVSTLKIQRTQQEDSAVYLCASSPTSGGAVKTQYFGPGTRLLVL.

This clonotype was counted between two and nine times. The chain couples TRBV20-1 to TRBJ2-1, with D perhaps TRBD2 (5 bases). This CDR3 is built from 14 residues. Germline V lookup: CDR1 DFQATT, CDR2 SNEGSKA (reference sequence). Between the trimmed V and J ends, which lost 2 bases and 4 bases, there was a span of 12 bases. The CDR3 here is CSARIEAGYNEQFF. The CDR3 DNA is TGCAGTGCTAGAATTGAGGCGGGTTACAATGAGCAGTTCTTC.

The chain couples TRBV10-1 to TRBJ2-3; 10 positions agree with TRBD2. The ends lost 0 bases at V and 4 bases at J; junction bases unmatched: 7. The CDR3 is 17 residues long. Germline V gives CDR1 WNHNN, CDR2 SYGVQD (reference sequence). CDR3 amino acids: CASSESSSSGGADTQYF. CDR3 nucleotides: TGCGCCAGCAGTGAGTCGAGTTCCAGCGGGGGGGCAGATACGCAGTATTTT.

This clonotype was seen only a few times. This chain connects TRBV6-5 to TRBJ2-2; D gene ambiguous. The germline V and J ends were trimmed by 7 bases and 8 bases, with 2 bases remaining between them. The length of the CDR3 is 9 residues. Germline CDR1 MNHEY, CDR2 SVGAGI. The CDR3 loop is CASKGELFF. As DNA, the CDR3 is TGTGCCAGCAAAGGGGAGCTGTTTTTT.

The chain has TRBV6-5 and TRBJ1-6, with 9 bases aligning to TRBD1. The CDR3 spans 16 residues. Per the germline V gene, CDR1 is MNHEY and CDR2 is SVGAGI. J gave up 9 bases and V 2 bases, and 8 bases lay outside the gene matches. CDR3 residues: CASSYLSGQGASPLHF. CDR3 sequence (DNA): TGTGCCAGCAGTTACCTATCGGGACAGGGAGCTTCACCCCTCCACTTT.

J is TRBJ2-3 and V is TRBV5-5; 9 nucleotides align to TRBD1. Germline V gene lookup returns CDR1 SGHKS and CDR2 YYEKEE (reference sequence). This CDR3 comprises 15 residues. The ends lost 4 bases at V and 4 bases at J; junction bases unmatched: 7. The CDR3: CASSPDRGSPDTQYF. CDR3 sequence (DNA): TGTGCCAGCAGCCCGGACAGGGGTTCTCCAGATACGCAGTATTTT.

Only a few counts were recorded for this clonotype. The rearrangement joins TRBV6-1 to TRBJ2-2; TRBD2 might be the D (6 bases). Germline loops: CDR1 MNHNS, CDR2 SASEGT. This CDR3 is 15 amino acids long. V gave up 4 bases and J gave up 4 bases, with 13 bases separating them. The CDR3 region is CASSVKGLFTGELFF. CDR3 in DNA: TGTGCCAGCAGTGTGAAGGGACTGTTCACCGGGGAGCTGTTTTTT.

The chain links TRBV7-2 to TRBJ2-7, with 13 bases that match TRBD2. The V gene's germline CDR1 is SGHTA and CDR2 FQGNSA. J lost 6 bases, V lost 6 bases, and 5 bases had no gene match. This CDR3 contains 14 residues. The CDR3 region is CASSYRLAGGEQYF. CDR3 bases: TGTGCCAGCAGTTACCGACTAGCGGGAGGCGAGCAGTACTTC.

This clonotype was seen more than once but under ten times. The CDR3 loop reads CASSFQGFNTEAFF. CDR3 DNA sequence: TGTGCCAGCAGTTTCCAAGGATTCAACACTGAAGCTTTCTTT. The chain couples TRBV12-3 or TRBV12-4 to TRBJ1-1; no reliable D call. Trimming left V 3 bases short and J 2 bases short, with 10 bases between. The CDR3 has 14 amino acids.

This clonotype was seen more than once but under ten times. V gene TRBV15 combines with J gene TRBJ2-7; no reliable D call. CDR1 LNHNV and CDR2 YYDKDF come from the germline V gene (reference sequence). Trimming left V 9 bases short and J 3 bases short, with 12 bases between. The CDR3 extends over 12 amino acids. The CDR3 DNA reads as TGTGCCACGAGTACGGCCCACTACGAGCAGTACTTC. This encodes CATSTAHYEQYF.